The 23 T cell receptor beta chains reported below all come from one sample, sequenced in a study of siplizumab effects on memory and regulatory T cells. Repertoires were generated with immunoSEQ multiplex PCR, while TCRdb's copy carries only in-frame clones and drops some. The data show roughly 80,000 clones, about 87% seen once. The sample consisted of Tregs sorted from blood. All receptors derive from a human donor in good health.

This rearrangement joins TRBV5-1 to TRBJ2-7; TRBD1 agrees at 7 bases. Germline CDR1 and CDR2: SGHRS and YFSETQ. V was clipped by 4 bases and J by 4 bases; unmatched bases: 2. The CDR3 consists of 12 residues. The chain's CDR3 is CASSQGQYEQYF. The CDR3 nucleotides are TGCGCCAGCAGCCAGGGACAGTACGAGCAGTACTTC.

The chain employs TRBV25-1 and TRBJ2-2; unclear D gene. The CDR3 has 16 amino acids. Trimming pared 3 bases from V and 0 bases from J, leaving 11 bases between. Germline-derived CDR1 and CDR2 are MGHDK and SYGVNS. The CDR3 DNA is TGTGCCAGCAGTGAGCTGGCAGCCGCGAACACCGGGGAGCTGTTTTTT. Translation: CASSELAAANTGELFF.

The chain carries TRBV28 and TRBJ1-5; 8 bases are a match to TRBD1. Germline V lookup: CDR1 MDHEN, CDR2 SYDVKM. Trimming at V came to 8 bases and at J to 5 bases, leaving 8 bases not matched to a gene. The CDR3 is 14 residues long. The CDR3 loop reads CASWVQGAHQPQHF. As DNA, the CDR3 is TGTGCCAGCTGGGTGCAGGGGGCTCATCAGCCCCAGCATTTT.

The chain recombines TRBV27 with TRBJ1-1; TRBD1 aligns across 8 bases. CDR3 length equals 13 residues. Germline loops: CDR1 MNHEY, CDR2 SMNVEV (reference sequence). V lost 8 bases and J lost 5; bases outside the gene matches: 7. The DNA for the CDR3 is TGTGCCAGCCGCCGGACAGGGCGAACTGAAGCTTTCTTT. It encodes CASRRTGRTEAFF.

The gene calls are TRBV18 and TRBJ2-2; perhaps TRBD2 as D (6 bases). The V end was cut by 8 bases, the J end by 7 bases, with 14 bases between. The germline V gene has CDR1 KGHSH and CDR2 LQKENI. The CDR3 consists of 13 residues. In nucleotides, the CDR3 is TGTGCCAGCCGCCCGGGGGTTATCGGGGAGCTGTTTTTT. This encodes CASRPGVIGELFF.

The chain recombines TRBV10-2 with TRBJ2-5; D call uncertain. V gave up 4 bases and J gave up 4 bases, with 4 bases separating them. Germline V lookup: CDR1 WSHSY, CDR2 SAAADI. CDR3 size: 11 residues. Here the CDR3 DNA reads TGCGCCAGCAGTGTCGGAGAGACCCAGTACTTC. It encodes CASSVGETQYF.

This sequence joins TRBV9 and TRBJ2-7; tentative D call: TRBD2 (5 bases). The V end was cut by 3 bases, the J end by 7 bases, with 14 bases between. Germline V gene sequence: CDR1 SGDLS, CDR2 YYNGEE. The CDR3 consists of 13 residues. In DNA form, the CDR3 reads TGTGCCAGCAGCGGCGGGTGGGGAAGGGAGCAGTACTTC. Protein product: CASSGGWGREQYF.

The J gene is TRBJ1-2, the V gene TRBV4-2; D not resolved. The CDR3 totals 13 residues. V shed 1 base and J shed 1 base, with 4 bases lying between them. Germline CDR1 is LGHNA and CDR2 is YNFKEQ. In DNA form, the CDR3 reads TGTGCCAGCAGCCAAGGATATAACTATGGCTACACCTTC. Protein: CASSQGYNYGYTF.

J is TRBJ2-3 and V is TRBV5-4; 7 bases align to TRBD1. The germline V gene has CDR1 SGHNT and CDR2 YYREEE (reference sequence). This CDR3 spans 15 amino acids. The J segment lost 1 base and the V segment lost 3 bases, leaving 5 bases of the junction unmatched. The CDR3 sequence is CASSSTGFGTDTQYF. CDR3 sequence (DNA): TGTGCCAGCAGCTCGACAGGGTTCGGCACAGATACGCAGTATTTT.

The chain couples TRBV5-6 to TRBJ2-3; 15 bases agree with TRBD2. Germline V gene data show CDR1 as SGHDT and CDR2 as YYEEEE. The CDR3 extends over 18 amino acids. The V gene end was trimmed by 1 base and the J gene end by 2 bases; junction bases not matched to a gene: 5. The CDR3 sequence is CASSLTGLAGGPTDTQYF. The CDR3 region has the DNA TGTGCCAGCAGCTTGACGGGACTAGCGGGGGGACCCACAGATACGCAGTATTTT.

The chain links TRBV7-9 to TRBJ1-2, with D perhaps matching TRBD1 (6 bases). The germline V gene has CDR1 SEHNR and CDR2 FQNEAQ (reference sequence). V dropped 2 bases and J dropped 0 bases, with 7 bases sitting between them. The CDR3 has 14 residues. The CDR3 nucleotides read TGTGCCAGCAGCTTACGGGACACTAACTATGGCTACACCTTC. Translating gives CASSLRDTNYGYTF.

The chain recombines TRBV4-1 with TRBJ2-3; perhaps D is TRBD1 or TRBD2 (6 bases each). V lost 0 bases to trimming and J lost 1 base, with 17 bases between them. Germline V gene sequence: CDR1 MGHRA, CDR2 YSYEKL. This CDR3 comprises 18 residues. CDR3 coding DNA: TGCGCCAGCAGCCAAGATTTTTCCCCGGGGGCCGGCACAGATACGCAGTATTTT. Translation gives CASSQDFSPGAGTDTQYF.

The CDR3 sequence is CASSLDRTRNYGYTF. Here the CDR3 DNA reads TGTGCCAGCTCACTGGACAGGACCAGAAATTATGGCTACACCTTC. The rearrangement links TRBV18 to TRBJ1-2; 7 positions agree with TRBD1. CDR1 and CDR2 from the germline V gene are KGHSH and LQKENI. Losses at the gene ends were 4 bases for V and 5 bases for J; bases not matched to a gene: 10. This CDR3 has 15 amino acids.

The chain is built from TRBV2 and TRBJ1-5; D not resolved. Looked up from germline, CDR1 is SNHLY and CDR2 is FYNNEI. V was shortened by 6 bases and J by 10 bases, with 16 bases between the two germline ends. CDR3 length equals 13 residues. The CDR3 region has the DNA TGTGCCAGCAGCGACCTCCCCTCCAAACCCCAGCATTTT. Its protein product is CASSDLPSKPQHF. Supplemented by reference TRBV2 and TRBJ1-5, the full variable domain reads EPEVTQTPSHQVTQMGQEVILRCVPISNHLYFYWYRQILGQKVEFLVSFYNNEISEKSEIFDDQFSVERPDGSNFTLKIRSTKLEDSAMYFCASSDLPSKPQHFGDGTRLSIL.

The CDR3 is CASSLTAGNQPQHF. The CDR3 region has the DNA TGTGCCAGCAGCCTCACGGCAGGCAATCAGCCCCAGCATTTT. The rearrangement links TRBV7-2 to TRBJ1-5; no firm D call. The V end lost 5 bases, the J end lost 2 bases, and 10 bases lay between the germline ends. The CDR3 covers 14 residues. The germline CDR1 and CDR2 sequences are SGHTA and FQGNSA.

CDR3 protein: CASSLGQDPTYEQYF. The CDR3 DNA reads as TGTGCCAGCAGCTTGGGCCAGGACCCTACCTACGAGCAGTACTTC. The V and J genes are TRBV5-4 and TRBJ2-7; D unresolved. Trimming pared 0 bases from V and 2 bases from J, leaving 12 bases between. The CDR3 totals 15 residues. From germline, CDR1 is SGHNT and CDR2 YYREEE (reference sequence).

In DNA, the CDR3 is TGTGCCAGCAGTGAAGAGTTTAGGAACACTGAAGCTTTCTTT. Translating it yields CASSEEFRNTEAFF. The chain combines TRBV2 with TRBJ1-1; D is unresolved. Deletions cut 1 base from V and 1 base from J, with 7 bases between. Looked up from germline, CDR1 is SNHLY and CDR2 is FYNNEI. The CDR3 covers 14 residues.

This clone has a single count. The chain joins TRBV14 to TRBJ2-3; unclear D gene. The CDR3 is 11 amino acids. Deletions cut 0 bases from V and 8 bases from J, with 3 bases between. Germline V gene lookup returns CDR1 SGHDN and CDR2 FVKESK. CDR3 in amino acids: CASSQERTQYF. CDR3 DNA sequence: TGTGCCAGCAGCCAAGAGCGTACGCAGTATTTT.

The V call is TRBV9, the J call TRBJ1-3; the D is unclear. The CDR3 totals 13 residues. The V end lost 0 bases, the J end lost 4 bases, and 5 bases lay between the germline ends. Germline lookup yields CDR1 SGDLS and CDR2 YYNGEE. The CDR3 sequence: CASSVVGGNTIYF. In nucleotides, the CDR3 is TGTGCCAGCAGCGTAGTCGGAGGAAACACCATATATTTT.

V and J are TRBV5-4 and TRBJ2-7; TRBD1 matches 9 bases. The J segment lost 4 bases and the V segment lost 4 bases, leaving 9 bases of the junction unmatched. The V gene's germline CDR1 is SGHNT and CDR2 YYREEE (reference sequence). The CDR3 has 15 amino acids. The chain's CDR3 is CASSIGTGKGYEQYF. The CDR3 DNA sequence: TGTGCCAGCAGCATCGGGACAGGGAAAGGGTACGAGCAGTACTTC.

The chain combines TRBV7-6 with TRBJ1-4; no clear D. Germline loops: CDR1 SGHVS, CDR2 FNYEAQ. There are 11 residues in the CDR3. Trimming shortened V by 5 bases and J by 8 bases, and 6 bases separated the two germline ends. Here the CDR3 reads CASSPSEKLFF. CDR3 in DNA: TGTGCCAGCAGCCCCTCCGAAAAACTGTTTTTT.

This chain connects TRBV11-3 to TRBJ1-6; D uncertain. Germline CDR1 and CDR2: SGHNT and YENEEA. V dropped 2 bases and J dropped 6 bases, with 5 bases sitting between them. The CDR3 is made up of 13 amino acids. The CDR3 DNA reads TGTGCCAGCAGCTTATTCCCTAATTCACCCCTCCACTTT. The encoded protein is CASSLFPNSPLHF.

This clone appeared a few times. The gene calls are TRBV10-3 and TRBJ1-1, with a possible D match to TRBD1 (5 bases). Germline-derived CDR1 and CDR2 are ENHRY and SYGVKD. V shed 6 bases and J shed 1 base, with 12 bases lying between them. The CDR3 covers 14 residues. The CDR3 loop reads CAIRRREENTEAFF. CDR3 bases: TGTGCCATCAGACGCAGGGAAGAGAACACTGAAGCTTTCTTT.